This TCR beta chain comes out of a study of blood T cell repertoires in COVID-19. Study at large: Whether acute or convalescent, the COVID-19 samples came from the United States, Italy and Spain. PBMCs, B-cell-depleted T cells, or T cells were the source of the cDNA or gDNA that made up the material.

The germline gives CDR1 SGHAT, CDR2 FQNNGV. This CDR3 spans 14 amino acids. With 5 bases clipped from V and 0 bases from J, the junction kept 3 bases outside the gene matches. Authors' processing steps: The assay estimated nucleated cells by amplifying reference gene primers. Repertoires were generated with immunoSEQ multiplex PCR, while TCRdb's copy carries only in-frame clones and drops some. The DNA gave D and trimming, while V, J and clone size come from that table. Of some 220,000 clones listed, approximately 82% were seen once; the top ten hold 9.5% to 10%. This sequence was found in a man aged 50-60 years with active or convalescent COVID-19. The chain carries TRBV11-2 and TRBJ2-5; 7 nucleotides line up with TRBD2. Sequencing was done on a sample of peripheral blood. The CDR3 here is CASSPTSDQETQYF. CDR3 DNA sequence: TGTGCCAGCAGCCCCACTAGCGACCAAGAGACCCAGTACTTC.